This T cell receptor beta chain derives from a study of blood T cell repertoires in COVID-19. Produced via immunoSEQ multiplex PCR; TCRdb's table is partial and in-frame only. The sample lists about 150,000 clones, around 84% occurring once. This clonotype was obtained from an elderly man with acute or convalescent COVID-19. The sequencing input was peripheral blood.

CDR3 coding DNA: TGTGCCCGGGGACAGGGGGGTGAAAAACTGTTTTTT. Its protein is CARGQGGEKLFF. The chain is built from TRBV30 and TRBJ1-4; TRBD1 agrees at 11 bases. Germline CDR1 is GTSNPN and CDR2 is SVGIG (reference sequence). This CDR3 spans 12 amino acids. J lost 7 bases, V lost 8 bases, and 3 bases had no gene match.